The 5 T cell receptor beta chains given below trace back to one sample, sequenced in a study of T cells in Graves' hyperthyroidism and ophthalmopathy (dated 2019 in TCRdb). The library relied on multiplex PCR. Instrument used: Illumina HiSeq 2000. The TCR beta CDR3 regions were amplified from RNA transcripts. The first round of RT-PCR for the TCR CDR3 was performed with the HTBI primer set and the Qiagen OneStep RT-PCR kit. Starting from the raw public reads, TCRdb applied fastp trimming at Q25, assembled clones with MiXCR and retained in-frame beta chains. Each entry merges the rows of one CDR3 protein and shows their most common DNA and genes. The sample table records around 520,000 distinct CDR3 sequences; approximately 25% of these occur just once. The top ten hold approximately 10% of the sample. The material sequenced was blood. The source of these receptors is a woman aged 25 to 39 with Graves' ophthalmopathy.

This chain links TRBV12-5 with TRBJ2-3; D is undetermined. Trimming removed 3 bases from V and 8 bases from J, with 12 bases in between. The CDR3 length is 13 residues. CDR1 is LGHNT, CDR2 FRNRAP, per germline. In DNA, the CDR3 is TGTGCTAGTGGTTTTTTGGCCCCTGGTACGCAGTATTTT. Encoded protein: CASGFLAPGTQYF.

This clonotype was recorded many times. The junction and the germline gene differ at one end; a read error may be behind it. The V call is TRBV28, the J call TRBJ2-4, with 9 nucleotides matching TRBD1. The CDR3 has 20 amino acids. Germline CDR1 reads MDHEN; CDR2 reads SYDVKM. Here the CDR3 reads CASSPHDRGGAQLAKNIKYF. CDR3 in DNA: TGTGCCAGCAGTCCCCATGACAGGGGGGGGGCTCAGTTAGCCAAAAACATTAAGTACTTC.

The V call is TRBV6-1, the J call TRBJ2-4; weak D call: TRBD2 (5 bases). The CDR3 is 14 amino acids. Per the germline V gene, CDR1 is MNHNS and CDR2 is SASEGT. Trimming left V 6 bases short and J 8 bases short, with 17 bases between. The CDR3 protein is CASRTGGPGYIQYF. CDR3 nucleotides: TGTGCCAGCAGGACGGGTGGGCCGGGGTACATTCAGTACTTC.

This clonotype appeared a few times. The CDR3 DNA sequence: TGTGCCAGCCGAAGGACAGGGGGTTTTATGCCCAATCAGCCCCAGCATTTT. As protein: CASRRTGGFMPNQPQHF. The V call is TRBV6-1, the J call TRBJ1-5; 10 positions match TRBD1. The V gene's germline CDR1 is MNHNS and CDR2 SASEGT. Trimming at V came to 8 bases and at J to 3 bases, leaving 13 bases not matched to a gene. The CDR3 has 17 residues.

Many counts were recorded for this clonotype. The gene calls are TRBV14 and TRBJ2-5; unclear D gene. This CDR3 region has 12 residues. The germline V gene encodes CDR1 SGHDN and CDR2 FVKESK. V dropped 2 bases and J dropped 2 bases, with 3 bases sitting between them. This CDR3 is CASSQYQETQYF. DNA for the CDR3: TGTGCCAGCAGCCAATATCAAGAGACCCAGTACTTC.